This T cell receptor beta chain emerged from a study of cytomegalovirus exposure and HLA in healthy donors. CDR3 size: 14 residues. Germline CDR1 and CDR2: SGDLS and YYNGEE. The junction had 5 bases not matched to a gene; V was cut back by 4 bases and J by 5 bases. Both 60 Vbeta primers and 13 Jbeta primers went into the PCR. Assay: immunoSEQ multiplex PCR; the TCRdb copy retains only in-frame clones and omits some. The sample yields about 130,000 clones, roughly 85% seen once. This clone was found a few times. The chain uses TRBV9 and TRBJ1-1; 10 nucleotides match TRBD1. Sequenced input: PBMCs. This sequence was found in a woman aged 30 to 39 in good health and CMV-seropositive. CDR3: CASSTGTGETEAFF. The CDR3 nucleotides read TGTGCCAGCAGCACCGGGACAGGGGAGACTGAAGCTTTCTTT.